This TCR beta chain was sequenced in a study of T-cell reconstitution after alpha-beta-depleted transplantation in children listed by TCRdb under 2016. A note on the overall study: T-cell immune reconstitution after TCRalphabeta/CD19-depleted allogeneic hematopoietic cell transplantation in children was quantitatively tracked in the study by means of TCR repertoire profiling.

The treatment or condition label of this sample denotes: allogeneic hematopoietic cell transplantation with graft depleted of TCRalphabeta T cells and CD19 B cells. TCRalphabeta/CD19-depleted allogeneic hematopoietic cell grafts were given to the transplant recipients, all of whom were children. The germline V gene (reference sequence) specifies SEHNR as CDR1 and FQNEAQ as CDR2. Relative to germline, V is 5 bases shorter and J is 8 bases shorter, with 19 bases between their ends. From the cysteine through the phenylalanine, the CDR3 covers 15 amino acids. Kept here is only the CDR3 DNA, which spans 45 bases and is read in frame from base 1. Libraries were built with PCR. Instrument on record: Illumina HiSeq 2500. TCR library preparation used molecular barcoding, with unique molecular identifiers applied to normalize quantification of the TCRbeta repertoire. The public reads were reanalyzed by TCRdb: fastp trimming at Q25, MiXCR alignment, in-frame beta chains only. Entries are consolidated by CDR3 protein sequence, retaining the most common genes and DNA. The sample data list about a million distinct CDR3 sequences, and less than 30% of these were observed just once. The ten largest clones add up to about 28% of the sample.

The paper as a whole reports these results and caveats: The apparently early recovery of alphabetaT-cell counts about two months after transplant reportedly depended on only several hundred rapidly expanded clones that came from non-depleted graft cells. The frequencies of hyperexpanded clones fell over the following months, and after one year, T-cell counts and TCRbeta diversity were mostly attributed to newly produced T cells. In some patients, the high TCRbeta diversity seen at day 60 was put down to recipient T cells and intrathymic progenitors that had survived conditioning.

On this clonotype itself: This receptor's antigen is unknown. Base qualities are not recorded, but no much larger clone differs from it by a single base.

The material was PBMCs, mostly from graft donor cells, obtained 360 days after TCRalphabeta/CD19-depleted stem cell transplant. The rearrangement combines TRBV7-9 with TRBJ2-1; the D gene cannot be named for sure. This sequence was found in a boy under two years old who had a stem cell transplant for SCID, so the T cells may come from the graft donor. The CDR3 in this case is CASSTINPESDEQFF. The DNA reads TGTGCCAGCAGCACCATCAACCCGGAGAGCGATGAGCAGTTCTTC.